The T cell receptor (beta chain) under discussion was sequenced for a study of blood T cell repertoires in COVID-19. Assay used: immunoSEQ multiplex PCR; TCRdb lists only in-frame clones, some missing. The sample lists around 310,000 clones; over 85% were seen once. CDR1 and CDR2 from the germline V gene are MDHEN and SYDVKM. CDR3 length: 18 residues. The V and J ends lost 2 bases and 9 bases, in that order; junction bases with no gene match: 15. The source is a woman under 40 who had recovered from COVID-19. This chain uses TRBV28 with TRBJ1-6; the match to TRBD1 covers 8 bases. Sequenced input: PBMCs or T cells enriched from blood (not recorded which). CDR3 coding DNA: TGTGCCAGCAGTTTAGTTGGGAGTCAGGGGGCGCTGGGTTCACCCCTCCACTTT. This codes for CASSLVGSQGALGSPLHF.